The 11 T cell receptor beta chains below were found in one sample sequenced in a study of T cells in Graves' hyperthyroidism and ophthalmopathy. Amplification targeted TCR beta CDR3 regions from RNA transcripts. HTBI primers were the set used in a first-round RT-PCR of the TCR CDR3. TCRdb recomputed calls from the multiplex PCR reads with MiXCR, one row per CDR3 protein. Among roughly 510,000 distinct CDR3 sequences listed, around 21% were seen once. The sample consisted of blood. The receptors come from a man in his late teens or twenties with Graves' hyperthyroidism.

Many counts were recorded for this clonotype. The rearrangement uses TRBV28 and TRBJ2-7; 9 nucleotides align to TRBD2. This CDR3 spans 14 amino acids. Germline lookup yields CDR1 MDHEN and CDR2 SYDVKM. V lost 3 bases, J lost 6 bases, and 6 bases stayed unmatched. CDR3 coding DNA: TGTGCCAGCAGTTTTGGCGGGGGGGCCTCCGAGCAGTACTTC. Residues: CASSFGGGASEQYF.

This clonotype came up a few times. V gene TRBV19 combines with J gene TRBJ1-5, with D tentatively TRBD1 (5 bases). CDR3 size: 17 residues. Germline V CDR1 and CDR2: LNHDA, SQIVND (reference sequence). Trimming took 7 bases from V and 1 from J, leaving 20 bases between them. CDR3 bases: TGTGCCAGTAAGTATCGCTCGAAGGACACGAGCAATCAGCCCCAGCATTTT. Amino acids: CASKYRSKDTSNQPQHF.

This chain connects TRBV28 to TRBJ2-7; TRBD2 agrees at 7 bases. Germline CDR1 reads MDHEN; CDR2 reads SYDVKM. Trimming cost V 6 bases and J 6 bases; bases outside gene matches: 11. The CDR3 loop spans 14 amino acids. The CDR3 DNA reads as TGTGCCAGCAGCGAGGCGGGAGCCCGGGGCGAGCAGTACTTC. Amino acids: CASSEAGARGEQYF.

Points on this clonotype: One end of the junction does not line up with germline, which may come from a read error. The chain is built from TRBV5-1 and TRBJ2-2; unclear D gene. This CDR3 region has 12 residues. The V gene's germline CDR1 is SGHRS and CDR2 YFSETQ. The CDR3 region has the DNA TGCGCCAGCAGCTGGAACAGCGGGGAGCTGTTTTTT. Residues: CASSWNSGELFF.

Ten or more counts support this clonotype. The chain combines TRBV12-3 or TRBV12-4 with TRBJ2-5; 11 bases line up with TRBD2. This CDR3 contains 16 residues. V shed 6 bases, J shed 5 bases, and the junction held 11 bases outside the gene matches. The CDR3 protein is CASSKKGLADWETQYF. In DNA, the CDR3 is TGTGCCAGCAGCAAGAAGGGACTAGCGGATTGGGAGACCCAGTACTTC.

This clonotype was seen many times. V gene TRBV12-5 combines with J gene TRBJ2-7; tentatively, D is TRBD1 or TRBD2 (5 bases each). Trimming took 0 bases from V and 1 from J, leaving 13 bases between them. Germline V gene lookup returns CDR1 LGHNT and CDR2 FRNRAP. The CDR3 totals 16 residues. DNA of the CDR3: TGTGCTAGTGGTTTGGTACTCGGGACGGTTTCCTACGAGCAGTACTTC. It codes for CASGLVLGTVSYEQYF.

This clonotype was counted at least ten times. V gene TRBV28 combines with J gene TRBJ1-2, with D perhaps TRBD1 (5 bases). The CDR3 loop spans 13 amino acids. The V gene lost 3 bases and the J gene lost 8 bases, with 13 bases spanning the gap. CDR1 MDHEN and CDR2 SYDVKM come from the germline V gene. The CDR3 bases are TGTGCCAGCAGTTTTGAAGGGGTGAGAGGCTACACCTTC. Its translation is CASSFEGVRGYTF.

The chain uses TRBV6-5 and TRBJ2-7; D may be TRBD1 or TRBD2 (5 bases each). Germline loops: CDR1 MNHEY, CDR2 SVGAGI. Trimming stripped 0 bases from V and 5 bases from J, with 20 bases between. There are 17 residues in the CDR3. The CDR3 coding sequence is TGTGCCAGCAGTTACTCGATTGGGCGGCAGAGGGGAGACGAGCAGTACTTC. Translating gives CASSYSIGRQRGDEQYF.

This clonotype was recorded many times. The J gene is TRBJ1-1, the V gene TRBV30; possible D gene TRBD1, 5 bases. This CDR3 comprises 16 residues. Trimming removed 0 bases from V and 0 bases from J, with 14 bases in between. Per germline, CDR1 GTSNPN and CDR2 SVGIG (reference sequence). Here the CDR3 DNA reads TGTGCCTGGAGTGTACGATTCGGACACTTGAACACTGAAGCTTTCTTT. Encoded protein: CAWSVRFGHLNTEAFF.

In this sample, this clonotype turned up a few times. A much bigger clone sits one base away, suggesting this may be a read error. The gene calls are TRBV30 and TRBJ1-1; D call uncertain. CDR3 length: 14 residues. The V gene's germline CDR1 is GTSNPN and CDR2 SVGIG (reference sequence). Trimming removed 0 bases from V and 4 bases from J, with 12 bases in between. CDR3 residues: CAWSVLGPSTEAFF. The CDR3 DNA reads TGTGCCTGGAGTGTACTGGGTCCCTCCACTGAAGCTTTCTTT.

Written as DNA, the CDR3 is TGTGCCAGCAGCCAAGATACCCCACTAGCACAGGAGACCCAGTACTTC. This encodes CASSQDTPLAQETQYF. The chain couples TRBV4-2 to TRBJ2-5; a weak D match, TRBD2 (6 bases). Trimming removed 0 bases from V and 5 bases from J, with 16 bases in between. Germline CDR1 is LGHNA and CDR2 is YNFKEQ. The CDR3 length is 16 residues.